Shown below are 21 T cell receptor beta chains from a single sample sequenced in a study of CD8 T cells in cerebrospinal fluid in Alzheimer's disease. TCRdb reanalyzed the 10x single-cell sequencing reads, giving one entry per CDR3 protein sequence and no DNA. Recorded for this sample: 1,300 to 1,500 distinct CDR3 sequences. The sample consisted of cerebrospinal fluid. The receptors were gathered from a human donor with Alzheimer's disease.

By frequency, this clonotype is medium-sized. This chain uses TRBV13 with TRBJ2-7; with no DNA, the TCRdb D assignment of TRBD1 cannot be verified. This CDR3 contains 16 residues. Per germline, CDR1 PRHDT and CDR2 FYEKMQ (reference sequence). This chain's CDR3 is CASSASTGTRDYEQYF.

This clonotype ranks as medium-sized in terms of frequency. The chain carries TRBV19 and TRBJ1-2. This CDR3 region has 12 residues. Germline CDR1 LNHDA, CDR2 SQIVND (reference sequence). The CDR3 region is CASSILGRDYTF.

Its frequency marks this clonotype as medium-sized. The V call is TRBV5-1, the J call TRBJ2-2; TCRdb's D call of TRBD2 is untestable without DNA. In germline, CDR1 is SGHRS, CDR2 YFSETQ. The CDR3 runs 15 residues. The CDR3 region is CASSLEAGATGELFF.

This clonotype is classed as large by frequency. The chain links TRBV11-3 to TRBJ2-1; TCRdb's D call, TRBD1, is unchecked because there is no DNA. CDR1 is SGHNT and CDR2 is YENEEA in the germline V gene. The CDR3 is 13 residues long. CDR3: CASSVGQGNEQFF.

This clonotype is deemed medium-sized (0.01 to 0.1%) by its frequency. The chain carries TRBV7-7 and TRBJ2-2. Germline V lookup: CDR1 SSHAT, CDR2 FNYEAQ (reference sequence). This CDR3 comprises 16 residues. This chain's CDR3 is CASSLAPGANTGELFF. The complete variable domain, with remaining parts taken from reference TRBV7-7 and TRBJ2-2, reads GAGVSQSPRYKVTKRGQDVTLRCDPISSHATLYWYQQALGQGPEFLTYFNYEAQPDKSGLPSDRFSAERPEGSISTLTIQRTEQRDSAMYRCASSLAPGANTGELFFGEGSRLTVL.

This clonotype is deemed medium-sized by its frequency. CDR3 in amino acids: CASSSDRDGSPLHF. This chain connects TRBV5-6 to TRBJ1-6; TCRdb's D call of TRBD1 is untestable without DNA. Germline V CDR1 and CDR2: SGHDT, YYEEEE. This CDR3 is built from 14 residues.

This clonotype is deemed medium-sized by its frequency. V is TRBV19 and J is TRBJ2-1; checking the TCRdb D call of TRBD1 is not possible without DNA. In germline, CDR1 is LNHDA, CDR2 SQIVND (reference sequence). The CDR3 loop spans 14 amino acids. The CDR3 spells CASSIWQGNNEQFF. Full variable domain (outside the CDR3, taken from reference TRBV19 and TRBJ2-1): DGGITQSPKYLFRKEGQNVTLSCEQNLNHDAMYWYRQDPGQGLRLIYYSQIVNDFQKGDIAEGYSVSREKKESFPLTVTSAQKNPTAFYLCASSIWQGNNEQFFGPGTRLTVL.

This clonotype is identified as medium-sized from frequency. The V call is TRBV7-8, the J call TRBJ2-1; absent DNA, TCRdb's TRBD1 call cannot be checked. Germline V gene lookup returns CDR1 SGHVS and CDR2 FQNEAQ. The CDR3 is 11 residues long. CDR3 amino acids: CASVARNEQFF.

This clonotype registers medium-sized by frequency. The rearrangement uses TRBV20-1 and TRBJ1-1. CDR3 length: 14 residues. The germline CDR1 and CDR2 sequences are DFQATT and SNEGSKA (reference sequence). CDR3 in amino acids: CSASGVSMNTEAFF.

Frequency places this clonotype as medium-sized (0.01 to 0.1%). V gene TRBV20-1 combines with J gene TRBJ1-1; TCRdb reports TRBD1, a call that lacks DNA to check it against. Germline lookup yields CDR1 DFQATT and CDR2 SNEGSKA (reference sequence). CDR3 length equals 13 residues. CDR3 sequence: CSARRGALTEAFF.

The V and J genes are TRBV5-1 and TRBJ2-7. This CDR3 contains 11 residues. The germline gives CDR1 SGHRS, CDR2 YFSETQ. Here the CDR3 reads CASSLEREQYF.

This clonotype is labeled medium-sized based on frequency. The chain links TRBV12-3 or TRBV12-4 to TRBJ1-1; checking the TCRdb D call of TRBD1 is not possible without DNA. The CDR3 has 14 residues. Here the CDR3 reads CASSLGGLSRGAFF.

Frequency places this clonotype as medium-sized. The rearrangement uses TRBV7-3 and TRBJ2-1; TCRdb's D call, TRBD2, is unchecked because there is no DNA. Germline assignment: CDR1 SGHTA and CDR2 FQGTGA. The CDR3 is made up of 15 amino acids. This CDR3 reads CASSPLAGVANEQFF. Supplemented by reference TRBV7-3 and TRBJ2-1, the full variable domain reads GAGVSQTPSNKVTEKGKYVELRCDPISGHTALYWYRQSLGQGPEFLIYFQGTGAADDSGLPNDRFFAVRPEGSVSTLKIQRTERGDSAVYLCASSPLAGVANEQFFGPGTRLTVL.

Measured by frequency, this clonotype is large (0.1 to 1%). The rearrangement joins TRBV18 to TRBJ1-1. The CDR3 length is 13 residues. Germline V CDR1 and CDR2: KGHSH, LQKENI. CDR3 region: CASSPDGVTEAFF. The whole variable domain, remainder taken from reference TRBV18 and TRBJ1-1, is NAGVMQNPRHLVRRRGQEARLRCSPMKGHSHVYWYRQLPEEGLKFMVYLQKENIIDESGMPKERFSAEFPKEGPSILRIQQVVRGDSAAYFCASSPDGVTEAFFGQGTRLTVV.

In terms of frequency, this clonotype is large. J is TRBJ2-1 and V is TRBV29-1; TCRdb's D call of TRBD1 is untestable without DNA. The CDR3 is made up of 13 amino acids. Germline CDR1 and CDR2: SQVTM and ANQGSEA. CDR3 in amino acids: CSVETGARNEQFF.

This clonotype shows up as large (0.1 to 1%) by frequency. V gene TRBV7-9 combines with J gene TRBJ1-5. This CDR3 spans 13 amino acids. Germline CDR1 and CDR2: SEHNR and FQNEAQ (reference sequence). CDR3 in amino acids: CASSPIGDQPQHF. Together with reference TRBV7-9 and TRBJ1-5, the CDR3 gives the full variable domain: DTGVSQNPRHKITKRGQNVTFRCDPISEHNRLYWYRQTLGQGPEFLTYFQNEAQLEKSRLLSDRFSAERPKGSFSTLEIQRTEQGDSAMYLCASSPIGDQPQHFGDGTRLSIL.

In terms of frequency, this clonotype is medium-sized. The chain couples TRBV20-1 to TRBJ2-1; TCRdb lists TRBD2, though no DNA is available to test this call. Germline CDR1 reads DFQATT; CDR2 reads SNEGSKA (reference sequence). The CDR3 has 12 amino acids. The CDR3 here is CSAERDTNEQFF.

This clonotype is deemed large (0.1 to 1%) by its frequency. This sequence joins TRBV11-2 and TRBJ2-1; with no DNA, the TCRdb D assignment of TRBD1 cannot be verified. This CDR3 comprises 16 residues. Germline V gene lookup returns CDR1 SGHAT and CDR2 FQNNGV. The chain's CDR3 is CASSLIGDRGYNEQFF.

This clonotype is deemed medium-sized by its frequency. The chain links TRBV30 to TRBJ1-1; TCRdb designates TRBD1, a call that cannot be tested without DNA. Germline-derived CDR1 and CDR2 are GTSNPN and SVGIG (reference sequence). This CDR3 contains 12 residues. CDR3 region: CAWSPLGTQAFF.

The rearrangement uses TRBV5-5 and TRBJ1-1. Germline CDR1 SGHKS, CDR2 YYEKEE (reference sequence). This CDR3 is 14 amino acids long. This chain's CDR3 is CASSLGGYSAGDFF. Full variable domain (outside the CDR3, taken from reference TRBV5-5 and TRBJ1-1): DAGVTQSPTHLIKTRGQQVTLRCSPISGHKSVSWYQQVLGQGPQFIFQYYEKEERGRGNFPDRFSARQFPNYSSELNVNALLLGDSALYLCASSLGGYSAGDFFGQGTRLTVV.

This clonotype is deemed large (0.1 to 1%) by its frequency. The chain employs TRBV28 and TRBJ1-6; TCRdb picks TRBD1, but there is no DNA to check that call. This CDR3 comprises 16 residues. Germline CDR1 and CDR2: MDHEN and SYDVKM. CDR3 loop: CASSFLPGTYNSPLHF.